Only a few counts were recorded for the clone carrying this T cell receptor (beta chain). Its specificity is not known. This record comes from a study of regulatory T cells in long-lasting Graves disease. Study context: Graves' disease counted as persistent after over 5 years of antithyroid drugs with positive TSH receptor antibodies. Study-wide results and limits: Between persistent patients, about 2,800 public clonotypes were shared, exceeding the approximately 940 shared between new patients.

This sample's time point: persistent/refractory GD, antithyroid drugs over 5 years with positive TRAb. Extracted RNA from PBMCs served as the source of the TCR library. Each of the patients was recruited from an endocrinology department situated in Xi'an, China. Relying on iRepertoire HTBI primers and Arm-PCR of CDR3 regions, the team built TCR beta libraries. Original processing methods: Identification yielded approximately 66 TRBV and 13 to 15 TRBJ segments across samples. From the multiplex PCR reads, TCRdb called clonotypes with MiXCR, one entry per CDR3 protein. These V and J calls derive from TCRdb rather than the authors' analysis. Of 350,000 to 500,000 distinct CDR3 sequences in the sample, 21% were seen once. Germline V CDR1 and CDR2: SGHRS, YFSETQ. V lost 4 bases and J lost 4; bases outside the gene matches: 10. The CDR3 sequence is 16 residues long.

This TCR was recovered from a female donor with Graves disease. The sequenced sample was peripheral blood mononuclear cells (PBMCs), obtained when the disease was refractory, from a patient treated with antithyroid drugs. The chain recombines TRBV5-1 with TRBJ1-1; 10 bases are shared with TRBD1. CDR3 DNA: TGCGCCAGCAGCCTTGGGGGACAGGGGATGGGCACTGAAGCTTTCTTT. It yields the protein CASSLGGQGMGTEAFF.